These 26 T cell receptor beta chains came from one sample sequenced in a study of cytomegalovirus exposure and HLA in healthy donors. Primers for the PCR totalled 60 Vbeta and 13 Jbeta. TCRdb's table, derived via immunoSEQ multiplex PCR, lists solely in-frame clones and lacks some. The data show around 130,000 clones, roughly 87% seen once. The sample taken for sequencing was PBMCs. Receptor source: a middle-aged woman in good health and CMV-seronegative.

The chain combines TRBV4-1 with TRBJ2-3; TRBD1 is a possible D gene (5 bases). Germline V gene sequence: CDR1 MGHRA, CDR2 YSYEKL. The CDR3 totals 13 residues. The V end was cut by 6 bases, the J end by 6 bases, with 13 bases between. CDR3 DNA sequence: TGCGCCAGCAGGTCCAGGGTAGTGGATACGCAGTATTTT. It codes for CASRSRVVDTQYF.

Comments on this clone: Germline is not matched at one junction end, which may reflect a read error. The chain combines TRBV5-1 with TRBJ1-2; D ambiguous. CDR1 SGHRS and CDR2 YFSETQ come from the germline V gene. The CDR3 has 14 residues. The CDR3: CAGSLTVANYGYTF. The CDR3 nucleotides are TGCGCCGGCAGCTTGACGGTCGCTAACTATGGCTACACCTTC.

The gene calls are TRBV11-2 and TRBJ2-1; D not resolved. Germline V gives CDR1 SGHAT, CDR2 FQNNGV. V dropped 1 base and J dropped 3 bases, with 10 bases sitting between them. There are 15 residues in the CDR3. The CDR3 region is CASSLGAVGYNEQFF. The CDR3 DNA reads TGTGCCAGCAGCTTAGGCGCGGTTGGCTACAATGAGCAGTTCTTC. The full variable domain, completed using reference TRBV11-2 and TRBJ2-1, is EAGVAQSPRYKIIEKRQSVAFWCNPISGHATLYWYQQILGQGPKLLIQFQNNGVVDDSQLPKDRFSAERLKGVDSTLKIQPAKLEDSAVYLCASSLGAVGYNEQFFGPGTRLTVL.

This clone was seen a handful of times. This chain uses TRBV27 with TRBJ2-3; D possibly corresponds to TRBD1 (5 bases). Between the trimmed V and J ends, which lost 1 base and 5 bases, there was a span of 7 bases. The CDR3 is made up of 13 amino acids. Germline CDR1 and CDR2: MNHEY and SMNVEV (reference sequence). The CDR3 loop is CASSLYDRDTQYF. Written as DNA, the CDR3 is TGTGCCAGCAGTTTATATGACAGAGATACGCAGTATTTT.

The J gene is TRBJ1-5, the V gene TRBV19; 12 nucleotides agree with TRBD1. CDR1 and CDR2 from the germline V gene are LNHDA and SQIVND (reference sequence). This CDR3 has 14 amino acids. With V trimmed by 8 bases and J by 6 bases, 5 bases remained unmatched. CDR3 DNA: TGTGCCAGTGCCGGGACAGGGGGCAGTCAGCCCCAGCATTTT. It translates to CASAGTGGSQPQHF.

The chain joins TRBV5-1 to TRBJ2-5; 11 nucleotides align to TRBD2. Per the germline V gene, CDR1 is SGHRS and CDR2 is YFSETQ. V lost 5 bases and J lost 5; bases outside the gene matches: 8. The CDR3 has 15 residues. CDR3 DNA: TGCGCCAGCAGTCCAACTAGCGGGAGCATCGAGACCCAGTACTTC. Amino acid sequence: CASSPTSGSIETQYF.

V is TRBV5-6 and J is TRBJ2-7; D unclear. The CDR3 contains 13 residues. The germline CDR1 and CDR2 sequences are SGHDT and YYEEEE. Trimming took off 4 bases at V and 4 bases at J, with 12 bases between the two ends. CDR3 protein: CASSPPSLYEQYF. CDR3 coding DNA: TGTGCCAGCAGCCCCCCATCTCTATACGAGCAGTACTTC.

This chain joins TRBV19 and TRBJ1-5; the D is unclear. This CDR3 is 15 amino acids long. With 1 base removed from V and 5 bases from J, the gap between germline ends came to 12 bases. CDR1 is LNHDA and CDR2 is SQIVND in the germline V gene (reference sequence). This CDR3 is CASSIVGGWDQPQHF. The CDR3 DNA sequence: TGTGCCAGTAGTATAGTAGGAGGGTGGGATCAGCCCCAGCATTTT.

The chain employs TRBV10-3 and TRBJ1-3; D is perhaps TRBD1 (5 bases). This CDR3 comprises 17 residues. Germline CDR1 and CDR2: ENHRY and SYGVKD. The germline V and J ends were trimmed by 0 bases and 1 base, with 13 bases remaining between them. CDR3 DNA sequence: TGTGCCATCAGTGAGTCTGGGCAGGGCTCGTCTGGAAACACCATATATTTT. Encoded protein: CAISESGQGSSGNTIYF.

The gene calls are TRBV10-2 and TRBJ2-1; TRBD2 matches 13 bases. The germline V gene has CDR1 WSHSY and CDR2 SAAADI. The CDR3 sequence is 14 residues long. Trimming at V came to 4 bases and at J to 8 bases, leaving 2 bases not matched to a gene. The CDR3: CASSVTSGRYEQFF. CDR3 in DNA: TGCGCCAGCAGTGTGACTAGCGGGAGGTATGAGCAGTTCTTC.

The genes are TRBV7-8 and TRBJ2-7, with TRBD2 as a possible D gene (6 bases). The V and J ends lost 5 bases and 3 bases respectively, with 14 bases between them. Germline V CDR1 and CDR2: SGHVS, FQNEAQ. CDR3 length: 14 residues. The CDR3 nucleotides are TGTGCCAGCAGCCGAGCGGGCTTTTACTACGAGCAGTACTTC. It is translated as CASSRAGFYYEQYF.

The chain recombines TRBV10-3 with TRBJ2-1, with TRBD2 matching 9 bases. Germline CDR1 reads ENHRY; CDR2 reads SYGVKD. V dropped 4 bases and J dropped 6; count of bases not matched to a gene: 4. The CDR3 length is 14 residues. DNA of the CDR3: TGTGCCATCAGTGTGCGGGAGGGCAGCAATGAGCAGTTCTTC. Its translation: CAISVREGSNEQFF.

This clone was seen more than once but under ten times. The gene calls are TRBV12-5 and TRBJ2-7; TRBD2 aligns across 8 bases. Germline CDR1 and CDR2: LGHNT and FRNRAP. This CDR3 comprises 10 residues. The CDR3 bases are TGTGTCCCGGCGGGGGGCGAGCAGTACTTC. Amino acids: CVPAGGEQYF.

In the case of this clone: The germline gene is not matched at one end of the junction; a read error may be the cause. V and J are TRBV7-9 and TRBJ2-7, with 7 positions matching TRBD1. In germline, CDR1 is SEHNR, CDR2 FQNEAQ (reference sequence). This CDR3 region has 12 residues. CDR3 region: CSSSYRGSEQYF. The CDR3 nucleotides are TGTTCCAGCAGCTACAGGGGCAGCGAGCAGTACTTC.

For the CDR3, the DNA is TGCAGTGCTAATCAGGAGGACATTCAGTACTTC. Protein product: CSANQEDIQYF. The V gene is TRBV20-1, the J gene TRBJ2-4; perhaps TRBD2 as D (5 bases). Germline assignment: CDR1 DFQATT and CDR2 SNEGSKA (reference sequence). This CDR3 is 11 amino acids long. Trimming took off 4 bases at V and 8 bases at J, with 9 bases between the two ends.

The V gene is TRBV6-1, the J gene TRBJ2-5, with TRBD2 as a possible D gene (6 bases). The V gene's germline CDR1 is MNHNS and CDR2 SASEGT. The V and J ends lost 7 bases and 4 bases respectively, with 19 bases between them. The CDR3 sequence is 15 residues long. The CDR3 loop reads CASTLLGRTAETQYF. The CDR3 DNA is TGTGCCAGCACCCTATTAGGGAGGACCGCAGAGACCCAGTACTTC.

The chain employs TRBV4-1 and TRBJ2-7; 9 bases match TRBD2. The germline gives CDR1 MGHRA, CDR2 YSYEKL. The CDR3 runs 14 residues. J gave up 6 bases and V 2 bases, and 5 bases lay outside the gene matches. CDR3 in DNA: TGCGCCAGCAGCCAATATAGCGGGAGTCCCGAGCAGTACTTC. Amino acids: CASSQYSGSPEQYF.

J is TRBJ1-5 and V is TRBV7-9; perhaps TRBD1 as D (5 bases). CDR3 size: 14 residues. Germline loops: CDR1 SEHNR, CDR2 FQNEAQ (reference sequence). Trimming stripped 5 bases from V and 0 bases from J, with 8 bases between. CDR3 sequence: CASSGADSNQPQHF. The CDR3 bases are TGTGCCAGCAGCGGGGCGGATAGCAATCAGCCCCAGCATTTT.

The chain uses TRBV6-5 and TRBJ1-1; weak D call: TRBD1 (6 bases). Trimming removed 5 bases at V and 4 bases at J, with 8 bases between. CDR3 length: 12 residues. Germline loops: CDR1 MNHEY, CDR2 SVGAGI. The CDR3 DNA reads TGTGCCAGCAGTCCACAGGGCACTGAAGCTTTCTTT. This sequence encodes CASSPQGTEAFF.

The CDR3 here is CASSPEAGRGVDTQYF. CDR3 in DNA: TGTGCCAGCAGTCCAGAAGCGGGAAGGGGTGTAGATACGCAGTATTTT. J is TRBJ2-3 and V is TRBV2, with 7 positions matching TRBD2. Trimming cost V 5 bases and J 5 bases; bases outside gene matches: 13. The germline V gene has CDR1 SNHLY and CDR2 FYNNEI. This CDR3 spans 16 amino acids.

CDR3 region: CASSRQGASGYTF. DNA for the CDR3: TGTGCCAGCAGTCGACAGGGGGCGAGTGGCTACACCTTC. This sequence joins TRBV6-1 and TRBJ1-2, with TRBD1 matching 10 bases. There are 13 residues in the CDR3. V lost 5 bases, J lost 7 bases, and 4 bases stayed unmatched. Germline V gene lookup returns CDR1 MNHNS and CDR2 SASEGT.

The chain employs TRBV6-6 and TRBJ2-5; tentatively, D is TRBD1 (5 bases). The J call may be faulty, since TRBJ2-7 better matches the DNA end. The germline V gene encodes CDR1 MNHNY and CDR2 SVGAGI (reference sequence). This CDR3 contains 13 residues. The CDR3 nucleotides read TGTGCCAGCAGTATCCGACAGACCTACGAGCAGTACTTC. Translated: CASSIRQTYEQYF.

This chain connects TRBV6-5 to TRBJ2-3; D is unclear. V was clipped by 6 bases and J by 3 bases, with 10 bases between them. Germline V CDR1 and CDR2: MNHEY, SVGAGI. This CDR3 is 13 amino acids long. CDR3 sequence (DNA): TGTGCCAGCAGGCCTAGTACAACAGATACGCAGTATTTT. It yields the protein CASRPSTTDTQYF.

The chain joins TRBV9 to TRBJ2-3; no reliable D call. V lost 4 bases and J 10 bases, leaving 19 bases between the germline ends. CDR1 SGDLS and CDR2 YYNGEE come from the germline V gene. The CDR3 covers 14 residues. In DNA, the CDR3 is TGTGCCAGCAGCCCCCGTCGAGCATCCGATGCGCAGTATTTT. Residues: CASSPRRASDAQYF.

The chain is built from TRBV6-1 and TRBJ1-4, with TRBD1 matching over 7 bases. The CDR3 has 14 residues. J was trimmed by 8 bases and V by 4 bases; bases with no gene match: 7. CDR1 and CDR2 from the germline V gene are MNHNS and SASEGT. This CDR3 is CASSVTGSDEKLFF. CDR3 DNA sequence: TGTGCCAGCAGTGTGACAGGGTCGGACGAAAAACTGTTTTTT.

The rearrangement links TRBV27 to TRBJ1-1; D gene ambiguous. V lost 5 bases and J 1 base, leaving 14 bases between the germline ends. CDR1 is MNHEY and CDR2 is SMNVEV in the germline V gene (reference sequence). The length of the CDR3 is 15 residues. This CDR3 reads CASSGRRAGNTEAFF. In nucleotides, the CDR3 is TGTGCCAGCAGTGGTAGGCGGGCAGGGAACACTGAAGCTTTCTTT.